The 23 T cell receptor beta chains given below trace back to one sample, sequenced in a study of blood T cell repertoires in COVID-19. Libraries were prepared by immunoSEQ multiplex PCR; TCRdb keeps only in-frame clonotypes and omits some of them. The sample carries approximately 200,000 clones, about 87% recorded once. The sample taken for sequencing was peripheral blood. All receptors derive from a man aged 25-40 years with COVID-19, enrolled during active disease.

As DNA, the CDR3 is TGTGCCAGTAGTTCAAGACCAGAGGGGGTTAGCAATCAGCCCCAGCATTTT. Translating gives CASSSRPEGVSNQPQHF. V gene TRBV19 combines with J gene TRBJ1-5; D is possibly TRBD1 (6 bases). Trimming removed 5 bases from V and 0 bases from J, with 17 bases in between. The germline gives CDR1 LNHDA, CDR2 SQIVND (reference sequence). This CDR3 comprises 17 residues.

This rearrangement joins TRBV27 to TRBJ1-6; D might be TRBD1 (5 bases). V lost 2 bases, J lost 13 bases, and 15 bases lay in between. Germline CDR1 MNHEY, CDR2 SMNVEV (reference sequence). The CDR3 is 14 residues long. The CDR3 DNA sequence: TGTGCCAGCAGTTTAGGGGCAGGGCCTGTGCCCCTCCACTTT. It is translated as CASSLGAGPVPLHF.

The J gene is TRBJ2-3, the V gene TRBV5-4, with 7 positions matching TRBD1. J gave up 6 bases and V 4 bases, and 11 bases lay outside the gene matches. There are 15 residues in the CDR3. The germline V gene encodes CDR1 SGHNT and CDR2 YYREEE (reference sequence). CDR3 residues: CASSRDPTQGDTQYF. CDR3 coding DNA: TGTGCCAGCAGCCGGGACCCGACACAGGGGGATACGCAGTATTTT. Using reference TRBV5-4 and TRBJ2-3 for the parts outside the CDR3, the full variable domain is ETGVTQSPTHLIKTRGQQVTLRCSSQSGHNTVSWYQQALGQGPQFIFQYYREEENGRGNFPPRFSGLQFPNYSSELNVNALELDDSALYLCASSRDPTQGDTQYFGPGTRLTVL.

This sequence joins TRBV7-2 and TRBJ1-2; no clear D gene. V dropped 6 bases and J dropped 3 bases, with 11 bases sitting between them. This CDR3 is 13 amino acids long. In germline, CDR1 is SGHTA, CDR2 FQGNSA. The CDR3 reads CASSPLGDYGYTF. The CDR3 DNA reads TGTGCCAGCAGTCCTCTCGGGGACTATGGCTACACCTTC.

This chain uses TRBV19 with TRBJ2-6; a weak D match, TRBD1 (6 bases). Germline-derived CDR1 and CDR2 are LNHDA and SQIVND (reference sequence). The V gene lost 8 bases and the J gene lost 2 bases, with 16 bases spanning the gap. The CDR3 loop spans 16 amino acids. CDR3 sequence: CASAPVDSAGANVLTF. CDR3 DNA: TGTGCCAGTGCCCCTGTGGACAGCGCTGGGGCCAACGTCCTGACTTTC.

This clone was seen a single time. The CDR3 loop reads CAGGVAGANVLTF. CDR3 bases: TGTGCCGGGGGGGTAGCTGGGGCCAACGTCCTGACTTTC. The rearrangement uses TRBV30 and TRBJ2-6; TRBD2 matches at 7 bases. The J segment lost 2 bases and the V segment lost 8 bases, leaving 3 bases of the junction unmatched. The CDR3 loop spans 13 amino acids. Germline CDR1 is GTSNPN and CDR2 is SVGIG (reference sequence).

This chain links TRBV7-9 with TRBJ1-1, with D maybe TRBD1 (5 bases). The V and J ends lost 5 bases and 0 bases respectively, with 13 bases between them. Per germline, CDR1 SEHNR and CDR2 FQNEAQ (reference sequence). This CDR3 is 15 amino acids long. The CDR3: CASSGLTVMNTEAFF. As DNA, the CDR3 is TGTGCCAGCAGCGGCCTGACAGTCATGAACACTGAAGCTTTCTTT.

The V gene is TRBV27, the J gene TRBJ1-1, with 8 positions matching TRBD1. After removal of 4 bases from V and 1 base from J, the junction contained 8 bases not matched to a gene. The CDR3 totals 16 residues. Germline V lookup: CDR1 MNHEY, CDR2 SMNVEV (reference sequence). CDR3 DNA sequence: TGTGCCAGCAGTTCCGGACAGGGAAAGGCGAACACTGAAGCTTTCTTT. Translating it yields CASSSGQGKANTEAFF.

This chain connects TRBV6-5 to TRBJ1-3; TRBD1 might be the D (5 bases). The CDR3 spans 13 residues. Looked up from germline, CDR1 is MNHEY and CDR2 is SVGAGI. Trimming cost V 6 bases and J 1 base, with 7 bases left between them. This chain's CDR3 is CASSRQSGNTIYF. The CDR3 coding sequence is TGTGCCAGCAGCAGACAGTCTGGAAACACCATATATTTT.

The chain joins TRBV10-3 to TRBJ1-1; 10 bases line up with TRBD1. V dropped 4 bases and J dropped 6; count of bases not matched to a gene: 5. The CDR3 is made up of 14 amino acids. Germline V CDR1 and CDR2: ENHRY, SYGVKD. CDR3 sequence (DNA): TGTGCCATCAGTGCAGGACAGGGGGGGGCTGAAGCTTTCTTT. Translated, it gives CAISAGQGGAEAFF.

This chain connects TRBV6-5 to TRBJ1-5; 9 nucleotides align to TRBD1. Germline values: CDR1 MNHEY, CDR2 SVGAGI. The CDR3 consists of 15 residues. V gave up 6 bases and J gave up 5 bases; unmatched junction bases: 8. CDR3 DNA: TGTGCCAGCAGCCTCCACAGGGGGCGTCATCAGCCCCAGCATTTT. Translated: CASSLHRGRHQPQHF.

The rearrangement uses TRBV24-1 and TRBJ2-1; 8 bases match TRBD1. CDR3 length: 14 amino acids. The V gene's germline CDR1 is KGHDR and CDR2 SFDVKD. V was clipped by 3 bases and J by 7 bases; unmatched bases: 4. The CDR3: CATSDRQGKNEQFF. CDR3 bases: TGTGCCACCAGTGATAGACAGGGGAAGAATGAGCAGTTCTTC.

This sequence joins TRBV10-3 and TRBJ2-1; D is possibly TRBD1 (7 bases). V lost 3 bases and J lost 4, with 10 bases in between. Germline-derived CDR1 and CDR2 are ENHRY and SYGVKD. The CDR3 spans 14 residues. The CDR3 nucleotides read TGTGCCATCAGTGACCAGGGGGGATACAATGAGCAGTTCTTC. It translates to CAISDQGGYNEQFF.

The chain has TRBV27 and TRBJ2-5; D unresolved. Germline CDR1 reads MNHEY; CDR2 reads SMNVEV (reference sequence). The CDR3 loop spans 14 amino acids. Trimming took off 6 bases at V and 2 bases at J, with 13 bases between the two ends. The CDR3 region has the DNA TGTGCCAGCAGCCCCCGTTCGGTACAAGAGACCCAGTACTTC. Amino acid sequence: CASSPRSVQETQYF.

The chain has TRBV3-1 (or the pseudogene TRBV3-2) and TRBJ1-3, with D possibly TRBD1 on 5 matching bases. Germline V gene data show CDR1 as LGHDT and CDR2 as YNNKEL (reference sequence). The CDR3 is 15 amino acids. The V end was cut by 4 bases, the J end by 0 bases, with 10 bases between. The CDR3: CASSLDKSSGNTIYF. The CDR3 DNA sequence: TGTGCCAGCAGCCTGGACAAGAGCTCTGGAAACACCATATATTTT.

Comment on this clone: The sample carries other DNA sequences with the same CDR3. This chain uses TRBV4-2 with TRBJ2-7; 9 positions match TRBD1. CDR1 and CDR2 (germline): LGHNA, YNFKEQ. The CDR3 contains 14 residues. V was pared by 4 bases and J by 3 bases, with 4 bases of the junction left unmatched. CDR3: CASSPGQGSYEQYF. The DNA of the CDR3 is TGTGCCAGCAGCCCCGGACAGGGGAGCTACGAGCAGTACTTC.

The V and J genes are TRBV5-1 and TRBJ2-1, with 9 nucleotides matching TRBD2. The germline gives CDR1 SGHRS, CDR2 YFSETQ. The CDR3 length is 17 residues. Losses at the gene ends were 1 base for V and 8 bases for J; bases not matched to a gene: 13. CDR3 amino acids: CASSLLAASGNQDEQFF. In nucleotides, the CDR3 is TGCGCCAGCAGCTTGCTCGCGGCTAGCGGGAACCAGGATGAGCAGTTCTTC.

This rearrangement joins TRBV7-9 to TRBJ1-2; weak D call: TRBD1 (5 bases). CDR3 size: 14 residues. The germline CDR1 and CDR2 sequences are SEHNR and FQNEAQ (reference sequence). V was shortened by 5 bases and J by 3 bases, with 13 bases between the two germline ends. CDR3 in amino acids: CASSPPGADYGYTF. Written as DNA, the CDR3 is TGTGCCAGCAGCCCCCCTGGGGCCGACTATGGCTACACCTTC. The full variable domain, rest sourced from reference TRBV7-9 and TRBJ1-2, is DTGVSQNPRHKITKRGQNVTFRCDPISEHNRLYWYRQTLGQGPEFLTYFQNEAQLEKSRLLSDRFSAERPKGSFSTLEIQRTEQGDSAMYLCASSPPGADYGYTFGSGTRLTVV.

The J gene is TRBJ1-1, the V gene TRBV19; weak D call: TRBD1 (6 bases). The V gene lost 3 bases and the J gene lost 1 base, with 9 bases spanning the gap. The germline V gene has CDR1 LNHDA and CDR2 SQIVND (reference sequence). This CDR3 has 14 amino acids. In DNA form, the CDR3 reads TGTGCCAGTAGTATTGGGGGCCCGAACACTGAAGCTTTCTTT. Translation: CASSIGGPNTEAFF.

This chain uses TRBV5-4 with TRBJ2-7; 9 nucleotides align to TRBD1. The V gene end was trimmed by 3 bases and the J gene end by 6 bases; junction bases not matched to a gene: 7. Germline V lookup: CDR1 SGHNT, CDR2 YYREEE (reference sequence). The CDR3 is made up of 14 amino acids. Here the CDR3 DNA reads TGTGCCAGCAGCTCTGGGACAGGGCGAAGCGAGCAGTACTTC. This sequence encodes CASSSGTGRSEQYF.

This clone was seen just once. CDR3: CASSLLTGISYEQYF. The CDR3 coding sequence is TGCGCCAGCAGCTTACTGACAGGGATCTCCTACGAGCAGTACTTC. This rearrangement joins TRBV5-1 to TRBJ2-7, with 7 bases matching TRBD1. This CDR3 is 15 amino acids long. The V gene end was trimmed by 2 bases and the J gene end by 0 bases; junction bases not matched to a gene: 5. Germline CDR1 reads SGHRS; CDR2 reads YFSETQ.

CDR3 amino acids: CASSSTASGNTIYF. The CDR3 DNA sequence: TGTGCCAGCAGTTCGACAGCCTCTGGAAACACCATATATTTT. V gene TRBV28 combines with J gene TRBJ1-3, with a tentative D call TRBD1 (5 bases). Germline CDR1 reads MDHEN; CDR2 reads SYDVKM. The CDR3 is made up of 14 amino acids. Trimming shortened V by 4 bases and J by 0 bases, and 7 bases separated the two germline ends.

CDR3 sequence (DNA): TGTGCCGCCAAAAGGGCTAGCGGGGGGGAGACCCAGTACTTC. Its protein product is CAAKRASGGETQYF. The chain is built from TRBV2 and TRBJ2-5; 11 bases align to TRBD2. The germline gives CDR1 SNHLY, CDR2 FYNNEI. The J segment lost 5 bases and the V segment lost 11 bases, leaving 10 bases of the junction unmatched. The CDR3 is 14 amino acids. The full variable domain, with the rest looked up from reference TRBV2 and TRBJ2-5, is EPEVTQTPSHQVTQMGQEVILRCVPISNHLYFYWYRQILGQKVEFLVSFYNNEISEKSEIFDDQFSVERPDGSNFTLKIRSTKLEDSAMYFCAAKRASGGETQYFGPGTRLLVL.